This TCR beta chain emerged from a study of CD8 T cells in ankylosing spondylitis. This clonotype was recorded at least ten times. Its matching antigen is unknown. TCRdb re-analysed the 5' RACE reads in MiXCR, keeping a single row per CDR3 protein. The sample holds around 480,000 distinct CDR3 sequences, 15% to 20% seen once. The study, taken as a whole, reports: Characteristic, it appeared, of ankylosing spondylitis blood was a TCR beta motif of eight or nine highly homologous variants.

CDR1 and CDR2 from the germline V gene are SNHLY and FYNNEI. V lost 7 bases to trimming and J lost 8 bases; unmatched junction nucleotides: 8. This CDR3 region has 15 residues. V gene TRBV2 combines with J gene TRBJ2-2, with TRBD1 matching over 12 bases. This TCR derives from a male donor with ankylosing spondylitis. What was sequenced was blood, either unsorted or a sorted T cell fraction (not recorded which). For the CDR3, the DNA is TGTGCCAGCACCCCGGGACAGGGGGCGAGTGGGGAGCTGTTTTTT. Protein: CASTPGQGASGELFF. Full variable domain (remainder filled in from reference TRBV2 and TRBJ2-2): EPEVTQTPSHQVTQMGQEVILRCVPISNHLYFYWYRQILGQKVEFLVSFYNNEISEKSEIFDDQFSVERPDGSNFTLKIRSTKLEDSAMYFCASTPGQGASGELFFGEGSRLTVL.